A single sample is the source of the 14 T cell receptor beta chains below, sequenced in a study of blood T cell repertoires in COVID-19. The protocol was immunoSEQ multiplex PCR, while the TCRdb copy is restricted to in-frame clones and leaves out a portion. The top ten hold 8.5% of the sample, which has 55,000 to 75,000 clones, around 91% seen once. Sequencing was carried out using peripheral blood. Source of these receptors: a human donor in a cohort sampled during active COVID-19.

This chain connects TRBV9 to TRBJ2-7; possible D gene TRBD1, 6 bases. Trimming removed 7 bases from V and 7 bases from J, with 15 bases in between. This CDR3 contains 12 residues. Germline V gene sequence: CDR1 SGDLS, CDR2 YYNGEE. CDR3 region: CASSPGQREQYF. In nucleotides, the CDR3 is TGTGCCAGCTCCCCGGGACAACGGGAGCAGTACTTC.

The CDR3, as DNA: TGTGCCAGCAGTGAAAACAGGATTCTCACTGAAGCTTTCTTT. Its protein product is CASSENRILTEAFF. The chain links TRBV2 to TRBJ1-1; TRBD1 might be the D (5 bases). The V and J ends lost 2 bases and 4 bases respectively, with 11 bases between them. This CDR3 comprises 14 residues. Germline V CDR1 and CDR2: SNHLY, FYNNEI.

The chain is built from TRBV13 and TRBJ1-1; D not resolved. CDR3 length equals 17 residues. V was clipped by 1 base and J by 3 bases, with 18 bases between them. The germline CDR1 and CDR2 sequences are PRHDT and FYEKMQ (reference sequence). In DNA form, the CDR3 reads TGTGCCAGCAGCTTAGATTACGAGGGCTTGGAAGACACTGAAGCTTTCTTT. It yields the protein CASSLDYEGLEDTEAFF.

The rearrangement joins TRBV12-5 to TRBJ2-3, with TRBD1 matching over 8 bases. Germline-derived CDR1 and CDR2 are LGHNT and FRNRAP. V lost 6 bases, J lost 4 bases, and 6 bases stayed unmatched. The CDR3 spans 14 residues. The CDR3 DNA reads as TGTGCTAGTGGCCAGGGGGCTGTTGCAGATACGCAGTATTTT. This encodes CASGQGAVADTQYF.

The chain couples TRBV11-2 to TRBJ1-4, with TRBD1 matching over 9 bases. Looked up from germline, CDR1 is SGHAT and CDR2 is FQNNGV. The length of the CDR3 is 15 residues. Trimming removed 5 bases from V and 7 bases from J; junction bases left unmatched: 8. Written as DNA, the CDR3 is TGTGCCAGCAGCCTAAGGACAGGGGCGAGTGAAAAACTGTTTTTT. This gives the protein CASSLRTGASEKLFF. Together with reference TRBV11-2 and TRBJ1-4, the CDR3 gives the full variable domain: EAGVAQSPRYKIIEKRQSVAFWCNPISGHATLYWYQQILGQGPKLLIQFQNNGVVDDSQLPKDRFSAERLKGVDSTLKIQPAKLEDSAVYLCASSLRTGASEKLFFGSGTQLSVL.

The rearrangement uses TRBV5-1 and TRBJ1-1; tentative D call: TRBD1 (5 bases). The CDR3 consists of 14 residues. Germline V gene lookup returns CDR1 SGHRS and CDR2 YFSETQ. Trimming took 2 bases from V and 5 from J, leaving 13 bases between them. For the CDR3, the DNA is TGCGCCAGCAGCTTAGTTCAGGGCCGAACTGAAGCTTTCTTT. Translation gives CASSLVQGRTEAFF.

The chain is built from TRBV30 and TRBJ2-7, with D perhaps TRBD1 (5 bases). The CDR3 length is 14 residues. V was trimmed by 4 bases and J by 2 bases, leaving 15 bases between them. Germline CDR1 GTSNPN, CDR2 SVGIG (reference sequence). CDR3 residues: CAWTRLDRTYEQYF. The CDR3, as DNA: TGTGCCTGGACTAGACTCGACAGAACCTACGAGCAGTACTTC. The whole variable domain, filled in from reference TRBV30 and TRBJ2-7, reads SQTIHQWPATLVQPVGSPLSLECTVEGTSNPNLYWYRQAAGRGLQLLFYSVGIGQISSEVPQNLSASRPQDRQFILSSKKLLLSDSGFYLCAWTRLDRTYEQYFGPGTRLTVT.

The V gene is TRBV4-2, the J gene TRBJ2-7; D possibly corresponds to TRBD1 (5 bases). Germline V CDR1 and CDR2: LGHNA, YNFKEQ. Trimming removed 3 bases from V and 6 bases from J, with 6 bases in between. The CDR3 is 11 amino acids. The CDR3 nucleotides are TGTGCCAGCAGCCATGGGGCCGAGCAGTACTTC. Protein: CASSHGAEQYF.

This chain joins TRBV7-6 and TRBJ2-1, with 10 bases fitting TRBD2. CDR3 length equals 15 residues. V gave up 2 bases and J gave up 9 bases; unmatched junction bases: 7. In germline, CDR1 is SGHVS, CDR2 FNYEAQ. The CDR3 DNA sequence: TGTGCCAGCAGCTTAAGCGGGGGGGCCGAAGGTGAGCAGTTCTTC. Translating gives CASSLSGGAEGEQFF.

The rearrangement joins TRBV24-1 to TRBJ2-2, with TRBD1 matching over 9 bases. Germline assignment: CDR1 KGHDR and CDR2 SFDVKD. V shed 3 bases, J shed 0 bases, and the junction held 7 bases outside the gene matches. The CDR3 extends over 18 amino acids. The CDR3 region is CATSDPPGQGTNTGELFF. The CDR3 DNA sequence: TGTGCCACCAGTGATCCACCGGGACAGGGAACGAACACCGGGGAGCTGTTTTTT.

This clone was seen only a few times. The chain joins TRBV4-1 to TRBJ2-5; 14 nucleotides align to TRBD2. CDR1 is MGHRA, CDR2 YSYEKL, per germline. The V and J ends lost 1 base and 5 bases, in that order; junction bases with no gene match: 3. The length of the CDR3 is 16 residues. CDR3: CASSQGTSGGMETQYF. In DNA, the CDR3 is TGCGCCAGCAGCCAAGGGACTAGCGGGGGGATGGAGACCCAGTACTTC.

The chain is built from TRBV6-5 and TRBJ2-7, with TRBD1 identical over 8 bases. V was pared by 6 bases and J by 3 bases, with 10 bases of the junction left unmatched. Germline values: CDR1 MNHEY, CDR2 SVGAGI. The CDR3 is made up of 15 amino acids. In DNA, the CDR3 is TGTGCCAGCAGCCCGGACAGGGAAATTCTCTACGAGCAGTACTTC. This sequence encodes CASSPDREILYEQYF.

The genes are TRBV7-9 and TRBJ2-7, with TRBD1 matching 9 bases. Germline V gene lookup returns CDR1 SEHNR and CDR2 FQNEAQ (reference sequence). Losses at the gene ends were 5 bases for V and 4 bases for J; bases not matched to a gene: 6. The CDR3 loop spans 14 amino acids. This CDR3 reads CASSPTGGGYEQYF. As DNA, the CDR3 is TGTGCCAGCAGCCCCACAGGGGGCGGATACGAGCAGTACTTC.

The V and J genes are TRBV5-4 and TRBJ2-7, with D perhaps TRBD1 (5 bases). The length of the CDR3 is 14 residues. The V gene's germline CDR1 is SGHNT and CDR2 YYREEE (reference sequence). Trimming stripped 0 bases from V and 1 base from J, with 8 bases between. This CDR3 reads CASSLGAGSYEQYF. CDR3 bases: TGTGCCAGCAGCTTGGGGGCAGGGTCCTACGAGCAGTACTTC.